A single sample is the source of the 26 T cell receptor beta chains below, sequenced in a study of blood T cell repertoires in COVID-19. This table comes from immunoSEQ multiplex PCR, and its TCRdb copy is limited to in-frame clones, with some not included. The profile shows under 100,000 clones, approximately 81% of them singletons. The material sequenced was peripheral blood. The receptors derive from a man older than 75 with active or convalescent COVID-19.

The rearrangement joins TRBV19 to TRBJ1-2, with 10 bases that match TRBD1. The CDR3 extends over 13 amino acids. Trimming took 6 bases from V and 8 from J; bases not matched to a gene: 6. CDR1 is LNHDA and CDR2 is SQIVND in the germline V gene (reference sequence). CDR3 region: CASSFGTGVGYTF. The CDR3 region has the DNA TGTGCCAGTAGCTTCGGGACAGGGGTCGGCTACACCTTC.

The rearrangement uses TRBV6-5 and TRBJ2-3; D might be TRBD2 (5 bases). The CDR3 runs 14 residues. The ends were cut back, 7 bases at V and 2 bases at J, with 13 bases in the middle. Germline V gives CDR1 MNHEY, CDR2 SVGAGI. The CDR3 is CASTRGLFTDTQYF. The CDR3 coding sequence is TGTGCCAGCACCCGAGGACTGTTCACAGATACGCAGTATTTT.

The chain carries TRBV2 and TRBJ2-1, with 8 bases identical to TRBD1. Germline values: CDR1 SNHLY, CDR2 FYNNEI. CDR3 length: 15 amino acids. V was clipped by 8 bases and J by 7 bases; unmatched bases: 13. The CDR3 is CASFRRQGAWNEQFF. The CDR3 region has the DNA TGTGCCAGCTTCAGAAGGCAGGGGGCCTGGAATGAGCAGTTCTTC. Based on the CDR3 plus reference TRBV2 and TRBJ2-1, the full variable domain is EPEVTQTPSHQVTQMGQEVILRCVPISNHLYFYWYRQILGQKVEFLVSFYNNEISEKSEIFDDQFSVERPDGSNFTLKIRSTKLEDSAMYFCASFRRQGAWNEQFFGPGTRLTVL.

V and J are TRBV13 and TRBJ2-3, with D maybe TRBD2 (7 bases). Germline assignment: CDR1 PRHDT and CDR2 FYEKMQ (reference sequence). The CDR3 is 16 residues long. V lost 0 bases to trimming and J lost 1 base, with 11 bases between them. The CDR3 loop reads CASSLGGGPRTDTQYF. The CDR3, as DNA: TGTGCCAGCAGCTTAGGCGGGGGGCCCCGCACAGATACGCAGTATTTT.

The chain links TRBV7-9 to TRBJ1-6; maybe TRBD1 (5 bases). With 6 bases removed from V and 9 bases from J, the gap between germline ends came to 9 bases. Per the germline V gene, CDR1 is SEHNR and CDR2 is FQNEAQ (reference sequence). This CDR3 contains 12 residues. CDR3 sequence: CASSQGVSPLHF. DNA of the CDR3: TGTGCCAGCAGTCAAGGGGTTTCACCCCTCCACTTT.

This sequence joins TRBV19 and TRBJ1-6; tentative D call: TRBD1 (5 bases). Germline V gene sequence: CDR1 LNHDA, CDR2 SQIVND (reference sequence). With 3 bases removed from V and 5 bases from J, the gap between germline ends came to 11 bases. The length of the CDR3 is 15 residues. The CDR3 reads CASSMGREHNSPLHF. The DNA of the CDR3 is TGTGCCAGTAGTATGGGCAGGGAACATAATTCACCCCTCCACTTT. The whole variable domain, remainder taken from reference TRBV19 and TRBJ1-6, is DGGITQSPKYLFRKEGQNVTLSCEQNLNHDAMYWYRQDPGQGLRLIYYSQIVNDFQKGDIAEGYSVSREKKESFPLTVTSAQKNPTAFYLCASSMGREHNSPLHFGNGTRLTVT.

This rearrangement joins TRBV7-9 to TRBJ1-2; tentatively, D is TRBD1 (5 bases). Deletions cut 2 bases from V and 3 bases from J, with 13 bases between. This CDR3 has 15 amino acids. The germline gives CDR1 SEHNR, CDR2 FQNEAQ (reference sequence). Here the CDR3 reads CASSLQGTTYYGYTF. CDR3 sequence (DNA): TGTGCCAGCAGCTTACAGGGCACAACTTACTATGGCTACACCTTC.

The chain is built from TRBV6-5 and TRBJ2-1; 14 nucleotides line up with TRBD2. The germline V gene encodes CDR1 MNHEY and CDR2 SVGAGI. After removal of 7 bases from V and 9 bases from J, the junction contained 5 bases not matched to a gene. The CDR3 totals 14 residues. CDR3 nucleotides: TGTGCCAGCAAGACTAGCGGGGGGGCCTTTGAGCAGTTCTTC. It encodes CASKTSGGAFEQFF.

This chain links TRBV18 with TRBJ2-2; maybe TRBD1 (5 bases). The CDR3 runs to 16 residues. Germline V CDR1 and CDR2: KGHSH, LQKENI. Trimming removed 6 bases at V and 1 base at J, with 15 bases between. The CDR3 reads CASSPAQVKNTGELFF. CDR3 sequence (DNA): TGTGCCAGCTCCCCAGCACAGGTTAAGAACACCGGGGAGCTGTTTTTT.

CDR3 DNA sequence: TGTGCCAGTAGTATCGGGAGGGGGGCCCGGGGGTATCAGCCCCAGCATTTT. As protein: CASSIGRGARGYQPQHF. The chain is built from TRBV19 and TRBJ1-5; the D gene is possibly TRBD1 (6 bases). In germline, CDR1 is LNHDA, CDR2 SQIVND (reference sequence). The CDR3 has 17 amino acids. The V end was cut by 3 bases, the J end by 5 bases, with 20 bases between.

The V call is TRBV6-1, the J call TRBJ2-2; 8 bases agree with TRBD2. Germline CDR1 and CDR2: MNHNS and SASEGT. V lost 3 bases, J lost 7 bases, and 13 bases stayed unmatched. This CDR3 comprises 17 residues. In DNA, the CDR3 is TGTGCCAGCAGTGAGCCCAGGCAGCGGGGGTTGATCGGGGAGCTGTTTTTT. It specifies CASSEPRQRGLIGELFF.

The chain combines TRBV4-3 with TRBJ1-2; 8 bases fit TRBD1. The CDR3 is 13 amino acids. Germline assignment: CDR1 LGHNA and CDR2 YSLEER. Trimming took 3 bases from V and 4 from J; bases not matched to a gene: 1. The CDR3 region is CASSQGTGYGYTF. The CDR3 nucleotides are TGCGCCAGCAGCCAGGGGACAGGCTATGGCTACACCTTC.

The chain couples TRBV6-6 to TRBJ1-6; D might be TRBD1 (5 bases). The CDR3 totals 15 residues. Trimming pared 0 bases from V and 9 bases from J, leaving 12 bases between. The germline V gene encodes CDR1 MNHNY and CDR2 SVGAGI (reference sequence). The CDR3 loop reads CASSYSAGLGSPLHF. The CDR3 DNA is TGTGCCAGCAGTTACTCAGCAGGGCTGGGTTCACCCCTCCACTTT.

The chain has TRBV5-4 and TRBJ1-6, with 8 bases aligning to TRBD1. The CDR3 has 14 amino acids. Germline V gene sequence: CDR1 SGHNT, CDR2 YYREEE (reference sequence). V was pared by 4 bases and J by 8 bases, with 5 bases of the junction left unmatched. CDR3 protein: CASSRWGQDSPLHF. CDR3 nucleotides: TGTGCCAGCAGCCGCTGGGGACAGGATTCACCCCTCCACTTT.

The chain has TRBV19 and TRBJ1-5; D is unresolved. Germline CDR1 reads LNHDA; CDR2 reads SQIVND (reference sequence). The V gene lost 5 bases and the J gene lost 4 bases, with 6 bases spanning the gap. The CDR3 loop spans 12 amino acids. CDR3 protein: CASSLENQPQHF. The CDR3 coding sequence is TGTGCCAGTAGTCTGGAGAATCAGCCCCAGCATTTT.

This sequence joins TRBV6-5 and TRBJ2-7; 9 bases are a match to TRBD1. V shed 5 bases and J 4 bases; nucleotides not matched to a gene: 9. CDR1 and CDR2 (germline): MNHEY, SVGAGI. The CDR3 runs 15 residues. The CDR3 reads CASSRAETGGYEQYF. The CDR3 DNA reads TGTGCCAGCAGTCGGGCCGAGACAGGGGGGTACGAGCAGTACTTC.

This clone was counted a single time. V is TRBV11-2 and J is TRBJ2-1, with 7 bases aligning to TRBD1. The germline V gene has CDR1 SGHAT and CDR2 FQNNGV. The CDR3 length is 15 residues. Unmatched junction bases numbered 13, after V lost 5 bases and J lost 9 bases. CDR3: CASSQRQGVGSEQFF. In nucleotides, the CDR3 is TGTGCCAGCAGCCAACGACAGGGAGTGGGGAGTGAGCAGTTCTTC.

This chain uses TRBV2 with TRBJ1-1, with 9 bases aligning to TRBD1. Germline loops: CDR1 SNHLY, CDR2 FYNNEI. With V trimmed by 11 bases and J by 0 bases, 4 bases remained unmatched. The CDR3 contains 13 residues. The CDR3 protein is CAGGTGMNTEAFF. The CDR3 DNA sequence: TGTGCCGGAGGGACAGGGATGAACACTGAAGCTTTCTTT.

V usage is TRBV3-1 (or the pseudogene TRBV3-2) and J usage is TRBJ1-5, with 9 bases fitting TRBD1. This CDR3 region has 17 residues. V shed 1 base and J 6 bases; nucleotides not matched to a gene: 10. Germline-derived CDR1 and CDR2 are LGHDT and YNNKEL (reference sequence). The CDR3 bases are TGTGCCAGCAGCCAAGCTCGAACAGGGGGCGTGTCTCAGCCCCAGCATTTT. This gives the protein CASSQARTGGVSQPQHF.

The chain links TRBV5-5 to TRBJ2-7; possible D gene TRBD2, 6 bases. This CDR3 has 14 residues. The germline V gene encodes CDR1 SGHKS and CDR2 YYEKEE (reference sequence). V was pared by 4 bases and J by 2 bases, with 13 bases between. CDR3 amino acids: CASSPGPGAYEQYF. The CDR3 DNA follows: TGTGCCAGCAGCCCGGGCCCGGGGGCCTACGAGCAGTACTTC. The full variable domain, in which reference TRBV5-5 and TRBJ2-7 provide the parts outside the CDR3, is DAGVTQSPTHLIKTRGQQVTLRCSPISGHKSVSWYQQVLGQGPQFIFQYYEKEERGRGNFPDRFSARQFPNYSSELNVNALLLGDSALYLCASSPGPGAYEQYFGPGTRLTVT.

The J gene is TRBJ2-1, the V gene TRBV5-6; 7 nucleotides line up with TRBD1. The length of the CDR3 is 16 residues. The trim removed 3 bases at V and 5 bases at J, leaving 11 bases unmatched. Germline-derived CDR1 and CDR2 are SGHDT and YYEEEE. This CDR3 reads CASSWGDRAYHNEQFF. In DNA, the CDR3 is TGTGCCAGCAGCTGGGGAGACAGGGCCTATCACAATGAGCAGTTCTTC. Filled out from reference TRBV5-6 and TRBJ2-1, the complete variable domain reads DAGVTQSPTHLIKTRGQQVTLRCSPKSGHDTVSWYQQALGQGPQFIFQYYEEEERQRGNFPDRFSGHQFPNYSSELNVNALLLGDSALYLCASSWGDRAYHNEQFFGPGTRLTVL.

The rearrangement joins TRBV10-3 to TRBJ1-5, with 8 bases lining up with TRBD1. This CDR3 has 15 residues. J was trimmed by 1 base and V by 8 bases; bases with no gene match: 7. Per germline, CDR1 ENHRY and CDR2 SYGVKD. The CDR3 region is CAISEQGDSNQPQHF. The CDR3, as DNA: TGTGCCATCTCTGAACAGGGGGACAGCAATCAGCCCCAGCATTTT.

The V and J genes are TRBV10-3 and TRBJ1-1, with D hard to call. With 10 bases removed from V and 3 bases from J, the gap between germline ends came to 18 bases. Germline values: CDR1 ENHRY, CDR2 SYGVKD. The CDR3 has 14 residues. The CDR3 region is CATARSVGDTEAFF. The CDR3 DNA reads TGTGCCACGGCGAGGTCCGTAGGTGACACTGAAGCTTTCTTT.

The chain joins TRBV4-1 to TRBJ2-7, with 9 bases that match TRBD1. V lost 0 bases, J lost 9 bases, and 12 bases stayed unmatched. CDR3 length equals 16 residues. Germline V gives CDR1 MGHRA, CDR2 YSYEKL. The CDR3 reads CASSQDWPGDRVSQYF. As DNA, the CDR3 is TGCGCCAGCAGCCAAGACTGGCCTGGGGACAGGGTGTCGCAGTACTTC.

The rearrangement uses TRBV28 and TRBJ1-2; a weak D match, TRBD1 (6 bases). Germline values: CDR1 MDHEN, CDR2 SYDVKM. This CDR3 has 14 amino acids. V was clipped by 3 bases and J by 4 bases, with 12 bases between them. CDR3 sequence: CASSFGGAGYGYTF. In DNA form, the CDR3 reads TGTGCCAGCAGTTTTGGGGGCGCTGGCTATGGCTACACCTTC.

This rearrangement joins TRBV24-1 to TRBJ1-3; TRBD1 might be the D (6 bases). V was pared by 10 bases and J by 4 bases, with 16 bases between. The germline V gene has CDR1 KGHDR and CDR2 SFDVKD. CDR3 length: 14 amino acids. The CDR3 DNA follows: TGTGCCACGGCTCAACAGGGTTTCGGAAACACCATATATTTT. This codes for CATAQQGFGNTIYF.